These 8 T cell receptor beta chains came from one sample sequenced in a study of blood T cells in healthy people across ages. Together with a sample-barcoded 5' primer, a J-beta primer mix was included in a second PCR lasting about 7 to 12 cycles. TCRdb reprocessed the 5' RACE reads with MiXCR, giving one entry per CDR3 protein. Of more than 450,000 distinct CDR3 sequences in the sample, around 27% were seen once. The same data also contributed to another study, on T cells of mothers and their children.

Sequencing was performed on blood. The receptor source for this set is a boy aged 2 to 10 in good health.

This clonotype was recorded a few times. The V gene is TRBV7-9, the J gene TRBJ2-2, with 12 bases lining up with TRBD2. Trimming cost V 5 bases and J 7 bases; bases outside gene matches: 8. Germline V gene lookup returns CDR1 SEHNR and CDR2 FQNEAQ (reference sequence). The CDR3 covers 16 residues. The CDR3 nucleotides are TGTGCCAGCAGCCCGAGGACTAGCGGGGTCGGCGGGGAGCTGTTTTTT. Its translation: CASSPRTSGVGGELFF.

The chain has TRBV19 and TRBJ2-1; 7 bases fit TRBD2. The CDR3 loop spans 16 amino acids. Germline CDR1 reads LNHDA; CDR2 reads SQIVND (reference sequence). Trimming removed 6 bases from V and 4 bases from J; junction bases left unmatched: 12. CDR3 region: CASSPPGTTSYNEQFF. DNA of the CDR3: TGTGCCAGTAGCCCCCCTGGGACTACATCTTACAATGAGCAGTTCTTC.

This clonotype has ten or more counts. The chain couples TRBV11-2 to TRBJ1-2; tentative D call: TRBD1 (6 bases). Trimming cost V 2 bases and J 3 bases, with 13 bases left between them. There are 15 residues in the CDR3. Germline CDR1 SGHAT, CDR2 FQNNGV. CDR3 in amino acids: CASSLWVGQYYGYTF. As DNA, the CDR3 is TGTGCCAGCAGCTTATGGGTTGGACAGTACTATGGCTACACCTTC.

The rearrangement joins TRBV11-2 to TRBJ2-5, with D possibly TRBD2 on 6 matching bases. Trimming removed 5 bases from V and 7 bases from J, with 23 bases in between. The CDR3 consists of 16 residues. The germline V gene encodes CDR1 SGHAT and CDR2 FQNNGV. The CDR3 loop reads CASSHVPRGNNGTQYF. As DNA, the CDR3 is TGTGCCAGCAGCCATGTTCCGCGGGGTAATAATGGGACCCAGTACTTC.

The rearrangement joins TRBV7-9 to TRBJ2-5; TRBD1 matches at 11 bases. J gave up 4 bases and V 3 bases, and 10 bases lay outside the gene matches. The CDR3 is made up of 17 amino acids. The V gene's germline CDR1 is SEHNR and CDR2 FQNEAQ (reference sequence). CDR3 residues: CASSFGDRGSQGETQYF. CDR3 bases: TGTGCCAGCAGCTTTGGGGACAGGGGGTCTCAGGGAGAGACCCAGTACTTC.

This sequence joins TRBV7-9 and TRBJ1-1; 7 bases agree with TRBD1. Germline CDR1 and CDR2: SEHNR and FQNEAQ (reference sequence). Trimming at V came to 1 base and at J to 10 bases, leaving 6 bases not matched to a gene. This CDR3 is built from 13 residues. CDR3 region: CASSLERGLGAFF. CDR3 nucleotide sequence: TGTGCCAGCAGCTTAGAGAGGGGGCTGGGAGCTTTCTTT.

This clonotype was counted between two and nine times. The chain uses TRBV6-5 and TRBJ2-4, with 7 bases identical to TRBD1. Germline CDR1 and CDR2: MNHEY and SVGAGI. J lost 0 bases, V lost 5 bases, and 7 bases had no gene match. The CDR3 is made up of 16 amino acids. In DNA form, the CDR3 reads TGTGCCAGCAGTCCCGACAGGGTTGGAGCCAAAAACATTCAGTACTTC. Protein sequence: CASSPDRVGAKNIQYF.

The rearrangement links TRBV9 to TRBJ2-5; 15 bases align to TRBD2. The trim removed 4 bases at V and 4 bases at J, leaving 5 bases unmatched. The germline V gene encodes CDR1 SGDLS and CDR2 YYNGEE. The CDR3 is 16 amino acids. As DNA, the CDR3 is TGTGCCAGCAGCCTTCAGGGACTAGCGGGAGGAGAGACCCAGTACTTC. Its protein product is CASSLQGLAGGETQYF.